These T cell receptor beta chains were read from a single sample in a study of T cells in Graves' hyperthyroidism and ophthalmopathy. TCRdb called the multiplex PCR reads again in MiXCR, with one record for every CDR3 protein. Of 300,000 to 350,000 distinct CDR3 sequences in the sample, around 14% were seen once. The specimen was blood. All receptors derive from a woman between 25 and 40 years old with Graves' hyperthyroidism. Each CDR3 is given with its conserved first and last residue. Fields, in order: D gene, clone size, J gene, V gene, CDR3 DNA, CDR3 protein. The D gene is left open where the match is weak. The size entry is marked missing in some rows and otherwise reads once, few, many or a size class.

D: TRBD2; size: .; J: TRBJ2-3; V: TRBV3-1; DNA: TGTGCCAGCAGCAGGGAAGCAGGCGGGGGGGTTACAGATACGCAGTATTTT; CDR3: CASSREAGGGVTDTQYF
D: .; size: .; J: TRBJ2-2; V: TRBV30; DNA: TGTGCCTGGAGTGATATCGGGGAGCTGTTTTTT; CDR3: CAWSDIGELFF
D: TRBD2; size: few; J: TRBJ2-5; V: TRBV5-4; DNA: TGTGCCAGCAGCTTGTCACTGCGGGAGGGCCCAGAGACCCAGTACTTC; CDR3: CASSLSLREGPETQYF
D: TRBD1; size: many; J: TRBJ1-5; V: TRBV12-3/TRBV12-4; DNA: TGTGCCAGCAGGGAAACAGGGGGCAATCAGCCCCAGCATTTT; CDR3: CASRETGGNQPQHF
D: .; size: many; J: TRBJ2-7; V: TRBV28; DNA: TGTGCCAGCACCGATTCCCGATACGAGCAGTACTTC; CDR3: CASTDSRYEQYF
D: TRBD2; size: many; J: TRBJ2-7; V: TRBV6-2/TRBV6-3; DNA: TGTGCCAGCAGTAGGGGACTAGCGGGAGGGGTCTACGAGCAGTACTTC; CDR3: CASSRGLAGGVYEQYF
D: .; size: .; J: TRBJ1-1; V: TRBV14; DNA: TGTGCCAGCAGCCAATTATCTCTCATAGTAACTGAAGCTTTCTTT; CDR3: CASSQLSLIVTEAFF
D: .; size: .; J: TRBJ2-1; V: TRBV7-6; DNA: TGTGCCAGCAGCTTGGGACAACTAAAAAGCTCCTACAATGAGCAGTTCTTC; CDR3: CASSLGQLKSSYNEQFF
D: .; size: many; J: TRBJ2-5; V: TRBV9; DNA: TGTGCCAGCAGCGAAGCGATGAAGGAGACCCAGTACTTC; CDR3: CASSEAMKETQYF
D: TRBD2; size: many; J: TRBJ2-7; V: TRBV20-1; DNA: TGCAGTGCTAGAGGAGAGCGGGAGGGCTCCTACGAGCAGTACTTC; CDR3: CSARGEREGSYEQYF
D: TRBD1; size: .; J: TRBJ2-1; V: TRBV6-2/TRBV6-3; DNA: TGTGCCAGCAGTCGCGGGACAGGGGGTGGAAATGAGCAGTTCTTC; CDR3: CASSRGTGGGNEQFF
D: .; size: few; J: TRBJ1-6; V: TRBV19; DNA: TGTGCCAGTAGTATGGACGCACAGTCACCCCTCCACTTT; CDR3: CASSMDAQSPLHF
D: TRBD1; size: many; J: TRBJ2-7; V: TRBV19; DNA: TGTGCCAGCAGCGCCGGGACAGGGACCTACGAGCAGTACTTC; CDR3: CASSAGTGTYEQYF
D: .; size: .; J: TRBJ2-3; V: TRBV6-1; DNA: TGTGTCAGCAGTCCACCGGGACAACGATCGGATACGCAGTATTTT; CDR3: CVSSPPGQRSDTQYF
D: TRBD1; size: many; J: TRBJ1-1; V: TRBV6-1; DNA: TGTGCCAGCAGTTCCCGGACAGGAAACACTGAAGCTTTCTTT; CDR3: CASSSRTGNTEAFF
D: TRBD2; size: many; J: TRBJ2-7; V: TRBV28; DNA: TGTGCCAGCAGTAGAGCGGGAGGGGGCGAGCAGTACTTC; CDR3: CASSRAGGGEQYF
D: TRBD2; size: many; J: TRBJ2-7; V: TRBV6-1; DNA: TGTGCCAGCAGTCCCATGGGCGGGAGAACTTACGAGCAGTACTTC; CDR3: CASSPMGGRTYEQYF
D: .; size: .; J: TRBJ1-5; V: TRBV20-1; DNA: TGCAGTGCTCAGCGCCCTCCCTTGACAGTCTATAGCAATCAGCCCCAGCATTTT; CDR3: CSAQRPPLTVYSNQPQHF
D: TRBD1; size: many; J: TRBJ1-1; V: TRBV28; DNA: TGTGCCAGCGGAACGACAGGGCGATCCGGCACTGAAGCTTTCTTT; CDR3: CASGTTGRSGTEAFF
D: .; size: many; J: TRBJ2-2; V: TRBV5-1; DNA: TGCGCCAGCACCCCGGTAGGGGCCGGCACCGGGGAGCTGTTTTTT; CDR3: CASTPVGAGTGELFF
D: TRBD1; size: many; J: TRBJ2-7; V: TRBV6-1; DNA: TGTGCCAGCAGTTCCCTTACCGGGACAGGCCCTTACGAGCAGTACTTC; CDR3: CASSSLTGTGPYEQYF
D: TRBD1; size: .; J: TRBJ1-2; V: TRBV5-6; DNA: TGTGCCAGCAGCTTGACGGGACAGCTTTATGGCTACACCTTC; CDR3: CASSLTGQLYGYTF
D: .; size: .; J: TRBJ2-1; V: TRBV25-1; DNA: TGTGCCAGCAGTTTAGCGGAGGCAGGGTACAATGAGCAGTTCTTC; CDR3: CASSLAEAGYNEQFF
D: TRBD2; size: few; J: TRBJ2-3; V: TRBV4-2; DNA: TGTGCCAGCAGCCAAGTAGCGGGAGTCCGTCCGACCACAGATACGCAGTATTTT; CDR3: CASSQVAGVRPTTDTQYF
D: TRBD1; size: .; J: TRBJ1-2; V: TRBV7-2; DNA: TGTGCCAGCAGCTTAGCGCATTTGTCTTTGGGACAGGGGGCCGCCCATGGAGGGGGCTACACCTTC; CDR3: CASSLAHLSLGQGAAHGGGYTF
D: .; size: few; J: TRBJ2-5; V: TRBV7-9; DNA: TGTGCCAGCAGCGACAGGGGGTTTAGCGGGGCGTCCCAGTACTTC; CDR3: CASSDRGFSGASQYF
D: TRBD2; size: .; J: TRBJ2-3; V: TRBV6-1; DNA: TGTGCCAGCAGTGAAAGGGGAGGGTCTTCTAGCACAGATACGCAGTATTTT; CDR3: CASSERGGSSSTDTQYF
D: .; size: few; J: TRBJ2-7; V: TRBV28; DNA: TGTGCCAGCAGACGGAACACCTACGAGCAGTACTTC; CDR3: CASRRNTYEQYF
D: .; size: few; J: TRBJ2-7; V: TRBV5-1; DNA: TGCGCCAGCAGCTTGGGACCCCCGAGCTCCTACGAGCAGTACTTC; CDR3: CASSLGPPSSYEQYF
D: .; size: .; J: TRBJ2-2; V: TRBV19; DNA: TGTGCCAGTAGTCTTGGACAGACCGGGGAGCTGTTTTTT; CDR3: CASSLGQTGELFF
D: .; size: few; J: TRBJ1-2; V: TRBV7-2; DNA: TGTGCCAGCAGCTTAGCAGGGGGGGGCGGCTACACCTTC; CDR3: CASSLAGGGGYTF
D: .; size: many; J: TRBJ2-7; V: TRBV29-1; DNA: TGCAGCGTGGTCCGGGACGGGGTTTACGAGCAGTACTTC; CDR3: CSVVRDGVYEQYF
D: TRBD2; size: .; J: TRBJ2-1; V: TRBV30; DNA: TGTGCCTGGAACTGGAAGTACGGGGGACTAGCGAACAATGAGCAGTTCTTC; CDR3: CAWNWKYGGLANNEQFF
D: .; size: few; J: TRBJ2-5; V: TRBV20-1; DNA: TGCAGTGCTAGTCATATGGGGAACCAAGAGACCCAGTACTTC; CDR3: CSASHMGNQETQYF
D: .; size: once; J: TRBJ1-4; V: TRBV6-4; DNA: TGTGCCAGCAGTGAGACAGGTACCCGGGATGAAAAACTGTTTTTT; CDR3: CASSETGTRDEKLFF
D: TRBD1; size: .; J: TRBJ2-5; V: TRBV20-1; DNA: TGCAGTGCTAGAGACCGGGGGACAGGGGCGGGTGAGACCCAGTACTTC; CDR3: CSARDRGTGAGETQYF
D: TRBD1; size: few; J: TRBJ1-6; V: TRBV6-1; DNA: TGTGCCAGCACCACGACAGGGATGGTTAATTCACCCCTCCACTTT; CDR3: CASTTTGMVNSPLHF
D: .; size: many; J: TRBJ2-1; V: TRBV27; DNA: TGTGCCAGCAGCTACAACCCCGCGGGAAGAGGGAATGAGCAGTTCTTC; CDR3: CASSYNPAGRGNEQFF
D: .; size: many; J: TRBJ1-1; V: TRBV7-2; DNA: TGTGCCAGCAGCCCAACTTGGAACACTGAAGCTTTCTTT; CDR3: CASSPTWNTEAFF
D: .; size: .; J: TRBJ1-6; V: TRBV6-1; DNA: TGTGCCAGCAGTGAAGTGGGGGGTACTGCTTCACCCCTCCACTTT; CDR3: CASSEVGGTASPLHF
D: .; size: many; J: TRBJ2-5; V: TRBV20-1; DNA: TGCAGTGCCAGTCAAGAGACCCAGTACTTC; CDR3: CSASQETQYF
D: .; size: few; J: TRBJ1-2; V: TRBV6-1; DNA: TGTGCCAGCAGGTCCTCAGGTTTATCGCAGCAACTACGTGGCTACACCTTC; CDR3: CASRSSGLSQQLRGYTF
D: .; size: .; J: TRBJ2-7; V: TRBV5-1; DNA: TGCGCCAGCAGCTTGGCCTGGCTTAAGGGCGCCTCGGGCGAGCAGTACTTC; CDR3: CASSLAWLKGASGEQYF
D: .; size: .; J: TRBJ1-2; V: TRBV28; DNA: TGTGCCAGCATGCAACAAGACGGACCCTATGGCTACACCTTC; CDR3: CASMQQDGPYGYTF
D: TRBD2; size: .; J: TRBJ2-3; V: TRBV3-1; DNA: TGTGCCAGCAGCCAAGCCTCGGGACTAGTGGCAGATACGCAGTATTTT; CDR3: CASSQASGLVADTQYF
D: .; size: .; J: TRBJ2-2; V: TRBV5-1; DNA: TGCGCCAGCAGCTTTCGACTCTCCGGGGAGCTGTTTTTT; CDR3: CASSFRLSGELFF
D: .; size: .; J: TRBJ1-1; V: TRBV4-3; DNA: TGCGCCAGCAGCCAAGATTATAACAAGAACACTGAAGCTTTCTTT; CDR3: CASSQDYNKNTEAFF
D: .; size: few; J: TRBJ1-4; V: TRBV29-1; DNA: TGCGTAGCAGGGGAGGGTGAAAAACTGTTTTTT; CDR3: CVAGEGEKLFF
D: .; size: many; J: TRBJ1-5; V: TRBV2; DNA: TGTGCCAGCAGTGATCGAGTGGCGCGGCCCCAGCATTTT; CDR3: CASSDRVARPQHF
D: TRBD2; size: few; J: TRBJ2-1; V: TRBV7-9; DNA: TGTGCCAGCAGCTTAGCGGGAGGGCCATTCAATGAGCAGTTCTTC; CDR3: CASSLAGGPFNEQFF
D: .; size: many; J: TRBJ2-5; V: TRBV11-2; DNA: TGTGCCAGCAGCTCACCGTCCCGTAGGTGGGAGACCCAGTACTTC; CDR3: CASSSPSRRWETQYF
D: .; size: many; J: TRBJ2-3; V: TRBV12-3/TRBV12-4; DNA: TGTGCCAGCAGTAACATGACAGTCACAGATACGCAGTATTTT; CDR3: CASSNMTVTDTQYF
D: .; size: many; J: TRBJ2-2; V: TRBV28; DNA: TGTGCCAGCAGTTCTACAGGGTATACCACCGGGGAGCTGTTTTTT; CDR3: CASSSTGYTTGELFF
D: TRBD2; size: many; J: TRBJ2-1; V: TRBV9; DNA: TGTGCCAGCAGCGTAGGGGCGGGAGACTCCTACAATGAGCAGTTCTTC; CDR3: CASSVGAGDSYNEQFF
D: .; size: many; J: TRBJ2-7; V: TRBV20-1; DNA: TGCAGCCCCAGGGCGATGGAGTACTTC; CDR3: CSPRAMEYF
D: TRBD1; size: few; J: TRBJ1-1; V: TRBV29-1; DNA: TGCAGCGTTCTTCTGACAGGGGTGAAGGGGGACACTGAAGCTTTCTTT; CDR3: CSVLLTGVKGDTEAFF
D: .; size: .; J: TRBJ1-2; V: TRBV29-1; DNA: TGCACCTACGGAGGGGGGCCCTTCTCAGAAAACTATGGCTACACCTTC; CDR3: CTYGGGPFSENYGYTF
D: .; size: many; J: TRBJ2-1; V: TRBV7-9; DNA: TGTGCCAGCAGCTTAGCCGACGCGGCTGGAAGCTCCTACAATGAGCAGTTCTTC; CDR3: CASSLADAAGSSYNEQFF
D: .; size: many; J: TRBJ1-5; V: TRBV28; DNA: TGTGCCAGCCACCGGGGAAGGGAATGGGGTCAGCCCCAGCATTTT; CDR3: CASHRGREWGQPQHF
D: .; size: .; J: TRBJ2-3; V: TRBV5-1; DNA: TGCGCCAGCAGCTTGAACAGGGCCGAACAAGATACGCAGTATTTT; CDR3: CASSLNRAEQDTQYF